This passage covers 15 T cell receptor beta chains from one sample sequenced in a study of low-dose radiotherapy and immunotherapy resistance in tumors. Covering alpha and beta chains, TRAV- and TRBV-specific primers were used for the first-strand cDNA. PCR amplification of the TCRs was performed with Phusion for 15 to 25 PCR cycles, and it relied on a constant-region primer together with a V-primer adapter. Using its own MiXCR run on the reads, TCRdb lists one record per CDR3 protein. The table includes 70,000 to 95,000 distinct CDR3 sequences, roughly a sixth detected once. Stated time point: before trial treatment. Specimen: PBMCs, collected before treatment. These TCRs come from a male donor with prostate cancer.

Only a few counts were recorded for this clonotype. The CDR3 loop reads CAEGSPGTDTQYF. The CDR3 DNA sequence: TGTGCCGAGGGGTCCCCGGGCACAGATACGCAGTATTTT. The chain uses TRBV28 and TRBJ2-3; D is tentatively TRBD1 or TRBD2 (5 bases each). Trimming pared 11 bases from V and 1 base from J, leaving 13 bases between. Per the germline V gene, CDR1 is MDHEN and CDR2 is SYDVKM. This CDR3 is 13 amino acids long. The full variable domain, its missing parts supplied by reference TRBV28 and TRBJ2-3, is DVKVTQSSRYLVKRTGEKVFLECVQDMDHENMFWYRQDPGLGLRLIYFSYDVKMKEKGDIPEGYSVSREKKERFSLILESASTNQTSMYLCAEGSPGTDTQYFGPGTRLTVL.

This clonotype has ten or more counts. The V gene is TRBV12-3 or TRBV12-4, the J gene TRBJ2-5; 11 nucleotides align to TRBD2. The V and J ends lost 6 bases and 2 bases, in that order; junction bases with no gene match: 11. The length of the CDR3 is 17 residues. CDR3 protein: CASRPGPGLAEQETQYF. Here the CDR3 DNA reads TGTGCCAGCAGACCGGGGCCGGGACTAGCGGAGCAAGAGACCCAGTACTTC.

This clonotype was recorded at least ten times. This chain links TRBV4-2 with TRBJ1-6; D is unclear. Per the germline V gene, CDR1 is LGHNA and CDR2 is YNFKEQ. The CDR3 spans 16 residues. V was cut by 6 bases and J by 0 bases, with 12 bases left in between. CDR3 sequence: CASSPTRSSYNSPLHF. Here the CDR3 DNA reads TGTGCCAGCAGTCCAACCAGGAGCTCCTATAATTCACCCCTCCACTTT.

With respect to this clonotype: A far larger clone is one nucleotide away, so this likely arose from a read error. Because the CDR3 is missing its conserved closing phenylalanine or tryptophan, this is likely a read error. V usage is TRBV7-8 and J usage is TRBJ2-5; 11 nucleotides line up with TRBD2. The V gene end was trimmed by 5 bases and the J gene end by 1 base; junction bases not matched to a gene: 6. The germline V gene encodes CDR1 SGHVS and CDR2 FQNEAQ. CDR3 length equals 16 residues. In DNA form, the CDR3 reads TGTGCCAGCAGCACCGGGACTAGCGGCCCCCAAGAGACCCAGTACTCC. It yields the protein CASSTGTSGPQETQYS.

This clonotype has ten or more counts. The chain recombines TRBV27 with TRBJ2-3, with 8 bases that match TRBD1. Germline trimming cut 6 bases from V and 4 bases from J; bases unmatched to any gene: 9. Germline lookup yields CDR1 MNHEY and CDR2 SMNVEV (reference sequence). The length of the CDR3 is 15 residues. CDR3 residues: CASRRSDRGSDTQYF. The CDR3 DNA sequence: TGTGCCAGCAGGCGGTCCGACAGGGGATCAGATACGCAGTATTTT.

The V call is TRBV7-9, the J call TRBJ2-1; D is undetermined. The CDR3 is 16 amino acids. CDR1 and CDR2 from the germline V gene are SEHNR and FQNEAQ (reference sequence). V was clipped by 1 base and J by 5 bases, with 15 bases between them. In DNA form, the CDR3 reads TGTGCCAGCAGCTTAGGGGCGGAGACACGGCACAATGAGCAGTTCTTC. Protein product: CASSLGAETRHNEQFF.

The V gene is TRBV11-2, the J gene TRBJ2-1; the D call may be TRBD1 or TRBD2 (5 bases each). CDR1 is SGHAT, CDR2 FQNNGV, per germline. V lost 4 bases to trimming and J lost 5 bases, with 12 bases between them. This CDR3 contains 14 residues. The CDR3 DNA reads TGTGCCAGCAGCTCCTTGGGACGGAACAATGAGCAGTTCTTC. Amino acid sequence: CASSSLGRNNEQFF.

This clonotype was seen at least ten times. The rearrangement joins TRBV5-5 to TRBJ1-1; TRBD1 might be the D (6 bases). Germline CDR1 is SGHKS and CDR2 is YYEKEE (reference sequence). V gave up 6 bases and J gave up 0 bases, with 12 bases separating them. CDR3 length: 14 amino acids. In DNA, the CDR3 is TGTGCCAGCAACGGGGACATGATGAACACTGAAGCTTTCTTT. This sequence encodes CASNGDMMNTEAFF.

CDR3: CASSFEVGRVQETQYF. The CDR3 region has the DNA TGTGCCAGCAGCTTCGAAGTAGGGCGGGTCCAAGAGACCCAGTACTTC. This chain uses TRBV11-1 with TRBJ2-5; D possibly corresponds to TRBD2 (5 bases). CDR1 is SGHAT and CDR2 is FQDESV in the germline V gene (reference sequence). The CDR3 runs 16 residues. Trimming took off 3 bases at V and 1 base at J, with 15 bases between the two ends. The variable domain in full, completed from reference TRBV11-1 and TRBJ2-5, reads EAEVAQSPRYKITEKSQAVAFWCDPISGHATLYWYRQILGQGPELLVQFQDESVVDDSQLPKDRFSAERLKGVDSTLKIQPAELGDSAMYLCASSFEVGRVQETQYFGPGTRLLVL.

The gene calls are TRBV10-3 and TRBJ1-3; D is uncertain. The length of the CDR3 is 13 residues. Per the germline V gene, CDR1 is ENHRY and CDR2 is SYGVKD. The V and J ends lost 6 bases and 0 bases respectively, with 6 bases between them. In DNA, the CDR3 is TGTGCCATCAGGCAGAGCTCTGGAAACACCATATATTTT. Amino acids: CAIRQSSGNTIYF.

This sequence joins TRBV3-1 and TRBJ1-4; D possibly corresponds to TRBD1 (5 bases). Trimming pared 4 bases from V and 7 bases from J, leaving 10 bases between. CDR1 is LGHDT, CDR2 YNNKEL, per germline (reference sequence). CDR3 length: 13 residues. CDR3 coding DNA: TGTGCCAGCAGCCGGGGGAACGGTGAAAAACTGTTTTTT. This codes for CASSRGNGEKLFF.

This clonotype was seen ten or more times. In DNA form, the CDR3 reads TGCAGCGTTGGGGCGTTGGATGAGCAGTTCTTC. Translated, it gives CSVGALDEQFF. V gene TRBV29-1 combines with J gene TRBJ2-1; D is ambiguous. Trimming pared 4 bases from V and 8 bases from J, leaving 9 bases between. This CDR3 spans 11 amino acids. Germline V lookup: CDR1 SQVTM, CDR2 ANQGSEA.

In this sample, this clonotype turned up many times. The rearrangement links TRBV29-1 to TRBJ2-5; weak D call: TRBD2 (6 bases). CDR1 and CDR2 from the germline V gene are SQVTM and ANQGSEA. This CDR3 comprises 13 residues. Deletions cut 7 bases from V and 0 bases from J, with 12 bases between. The CDR3 spells CSAPSGDQETQYF. Here the CDR3 DNA reads TGCAGCGCCCCCTCGGGAGACCAAGAGACCCAGTACTTC.

This clonotype has a count of ten or more. V is TRBV9 and J is TRBJ2-7; D is uncertain. The germline V gene has CDR1 SGDLS and CDR2 YYNGEE. This CDR3 is built from 14 residues. V lost 0 bases, J lost 2 bases, and 9 bases lay in between. CDR3 loop: CASSVGTDAYEQYF. The CDR3 bases are TGTGCCAGCAGCGTAGGGACGGATGCCTACGAGCAGTACTTC.

This clonotype appeared a few times. The chain couples TRBV6-1 to TRBJ1-2; no clear D. Per germline, CDR1 MNHNS and CDR2 SASEGT. V lost 3 bases to trimming and J lost 3 bases, with 8 bases between them. The CDR3 is 13 amino acids. The CDR3 DNA follows: TGTGCCAGCAGTGACAGGCCCGACTATGGCTACACCTTC. Protein sequence: CASSDRPDYGYTF.